Included here is one TCR beta chain sequence, with context. The entry originates in a study of technical replicates of blood from four donors. Germline V gene data show CDR1 as LNHNV and CDR2 as YYDKDF (reference sequence). The germline V and J ends were trimmed by 1 base and 3 bases, with 11 bases remaining between them. The CDR3 is 15 residues long. Sequencing used immunoSEQ multiplex PCR; TCRdb keeps in-frame clones, though not all of them. The table lists some 56,000 clones, around 96% of them singletons. The source material was PBMCs. The sequence came from a human donor in good health. Some clones in this sample may be carry-over from other donors' samples. The chain joins TRBV15 to TRBJ2-3; tentative D call: TRBD1 (6 bases). The CDR3 region has the DNA TGTGCCACCAGCAGAGTTCAGGGGTTTACAGATACGCAGTATTTT. It translates to CATSRVQGFTDTQYF.